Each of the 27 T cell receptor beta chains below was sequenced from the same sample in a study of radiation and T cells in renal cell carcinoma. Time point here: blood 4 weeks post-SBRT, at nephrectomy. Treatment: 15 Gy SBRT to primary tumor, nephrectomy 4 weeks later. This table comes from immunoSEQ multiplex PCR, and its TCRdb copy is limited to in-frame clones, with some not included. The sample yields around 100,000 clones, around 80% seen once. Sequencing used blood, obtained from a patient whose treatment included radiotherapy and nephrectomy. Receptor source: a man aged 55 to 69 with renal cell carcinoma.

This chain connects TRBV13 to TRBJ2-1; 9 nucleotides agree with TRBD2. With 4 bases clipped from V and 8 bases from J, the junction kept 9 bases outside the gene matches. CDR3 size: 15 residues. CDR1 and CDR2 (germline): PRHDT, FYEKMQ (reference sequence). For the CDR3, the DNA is TGTGCCAGCAGCTCCATAGCGGGAGACTGGGATGAGCAGTTCTTC. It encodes CASSSIAGDWDEQFF.

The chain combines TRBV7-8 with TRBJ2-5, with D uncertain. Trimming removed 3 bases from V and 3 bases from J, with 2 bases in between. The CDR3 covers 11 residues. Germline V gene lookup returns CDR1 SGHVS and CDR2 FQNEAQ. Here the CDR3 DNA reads TGTGCCAGCAGCTTCAAAGAGACCCAGTACTTC. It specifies CASSFKETQYF.

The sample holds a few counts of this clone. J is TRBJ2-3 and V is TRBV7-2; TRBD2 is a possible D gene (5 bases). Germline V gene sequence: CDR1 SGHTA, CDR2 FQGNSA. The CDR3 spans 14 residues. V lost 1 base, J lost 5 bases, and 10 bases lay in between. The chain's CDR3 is CASSLVGRGDTQYF. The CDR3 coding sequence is TGTGCCAGCAGCTTAGTGGGCCGGGGAGATACGCAGTATTTT.

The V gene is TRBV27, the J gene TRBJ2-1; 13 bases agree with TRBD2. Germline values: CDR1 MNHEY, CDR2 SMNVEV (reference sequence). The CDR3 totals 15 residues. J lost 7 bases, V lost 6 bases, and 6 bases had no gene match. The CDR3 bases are TGTGCCAGCAGACCGGGACTAGCGGGATTGAATGAGCAGTTCTTC. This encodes CASRPGLAGLNEQFF.

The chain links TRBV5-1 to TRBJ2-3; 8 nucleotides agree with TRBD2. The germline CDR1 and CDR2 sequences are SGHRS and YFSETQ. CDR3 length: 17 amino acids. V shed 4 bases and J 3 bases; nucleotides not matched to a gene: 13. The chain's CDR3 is CASSGTAGAGMTDTQYF. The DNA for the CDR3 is TGCGCCAGCAGCGGAACAGCGGGAGCCGGGATGACAGATACGCAGTATTTT.

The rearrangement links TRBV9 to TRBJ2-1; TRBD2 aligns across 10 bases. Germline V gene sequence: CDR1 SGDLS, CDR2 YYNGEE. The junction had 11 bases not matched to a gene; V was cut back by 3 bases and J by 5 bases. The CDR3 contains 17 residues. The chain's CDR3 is CASSEPDSGRENNEQFF. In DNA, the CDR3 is TGTGCCAGCAGCGAGCCCGACAGCGGGAGGGAAAACAATGAGCAGTTCTTC.

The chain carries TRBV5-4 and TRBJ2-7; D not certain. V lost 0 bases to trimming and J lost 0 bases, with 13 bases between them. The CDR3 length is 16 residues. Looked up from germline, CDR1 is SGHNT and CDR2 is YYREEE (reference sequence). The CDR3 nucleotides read TGTGCCAGCAGCTTGGCGCCGAGAAGGAGCTCCTACGAGCAGTACTTC. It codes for CASSLAPRRSSYEQYF.

The chain's CDR3 is CASTPRGTGGENYGYTF. The DNA of the CDR3 is TGTGCCAGCACCCCCCGGGGGACAGGGGGCGAAAACTATGGCTACACCTTC. The chain uses TRBV7-9 and TRBJ1-2, with 12 bases that match TRBD1. The V and J ends lost 7 bases and 2 bases, in that order; junction bases with no gene match: 11. This CDR3 comprises 17 residues. In germline, CDR1 is SEHNR, CDR2 FQNEAQ (reference sequence).

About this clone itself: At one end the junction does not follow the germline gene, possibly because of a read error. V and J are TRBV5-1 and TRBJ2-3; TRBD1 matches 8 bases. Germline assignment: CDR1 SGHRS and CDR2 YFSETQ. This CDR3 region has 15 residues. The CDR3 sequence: CASSSQGASKDTQYF. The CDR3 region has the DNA TGCGCCAGCAGCTCCCAGGGGGCTAGCAAAGATACGCAGTATTTT.

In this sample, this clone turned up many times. CDR3 in DNA: TGTGCCAGTGGGGACTTGGGGCGCGCGGATACGCAGTATTTT. Translation: CASGDLGRADTQYF. The chain couples TRBV28 to TRBJ2-3; the D gene is possibly TRBD2 (6 bases). The CDR3 totals 14 residues. V was trimmed by 9 bases and J by 6 bases, leaving 19 bases between them. The germline CDR1 and CDR2 sequences are MDHEN and SYDVKM.

The CDR3 sequence is CASSATGGTGELFF. As DNA, the CDR3 is TGTGCCAGCAGCGCGACAGGGGGGACCGGGGAGCTGTTTTTT. V and J are TRBV7-6 and TRBJ2-2; 9 bases fit TRBD1. Per the germline V gene, CDR1 is SGHVS and CDR2 is FNYEAQ. The CDR3 contains 14 residues. The ends lost 5 bases at V and 5 bases at J; junction bases unmatched: 3.

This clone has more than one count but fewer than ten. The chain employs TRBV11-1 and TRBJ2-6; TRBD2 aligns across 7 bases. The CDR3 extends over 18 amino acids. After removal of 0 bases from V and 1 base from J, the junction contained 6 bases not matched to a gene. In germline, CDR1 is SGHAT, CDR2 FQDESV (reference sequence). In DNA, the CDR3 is TGTGCCAGCAGCTTAGCGCCCGGGGGGTGGTCTGGGGCCAACGTCCTGACTTTC. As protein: CASSLAPGGWSGANVLTF.

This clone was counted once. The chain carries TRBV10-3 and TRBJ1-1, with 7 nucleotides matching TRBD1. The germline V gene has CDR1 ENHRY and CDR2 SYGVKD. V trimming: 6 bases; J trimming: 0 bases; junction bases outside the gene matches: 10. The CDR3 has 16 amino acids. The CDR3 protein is CAISERTGPMNTEAFF. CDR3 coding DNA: TGTGCCATCAGCGAAAGGACAGGCCCTATGAACACTGAAGCTTTCTTT.

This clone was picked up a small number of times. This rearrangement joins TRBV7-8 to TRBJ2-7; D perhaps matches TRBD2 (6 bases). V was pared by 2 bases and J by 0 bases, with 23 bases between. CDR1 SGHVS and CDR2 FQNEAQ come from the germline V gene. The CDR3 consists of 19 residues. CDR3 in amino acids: CASSLKTRPPHPTSYEQYF. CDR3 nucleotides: TGTGCCAGCAGCTTAAAGACTAGGCCCCCACACCCGACCTCCTACGAGCAGTACTTC.

Here the CDR3 DNA reads TGTGCCAGCACCGCTCCAGCGGGAGGTGATACCGAGCAGTACTTC. Its translation is CASTAPAGGDTEQYF. The chain joins TRBV7-8 to TRBJ2-7; the match to TRBD2 covers 9 bases. The CDR3 contains 15 residues. CDR1 and CDR2 (germline): SGHVS, FQNEAQ. The V and J ends lost 7 bases and 6 bases, in that order; junction bases with no gene match: 13.

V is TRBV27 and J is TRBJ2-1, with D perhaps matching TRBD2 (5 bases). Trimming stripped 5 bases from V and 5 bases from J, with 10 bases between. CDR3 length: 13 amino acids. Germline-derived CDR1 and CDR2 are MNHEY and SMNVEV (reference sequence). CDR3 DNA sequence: TGTGCCAGCAGTCCCTCGGGAAACAATGAGCAGTTCTTC. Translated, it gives CASSPSGNNEQFF.

In DNA, the CDR3 is TGTGCCAGTAGTATAGATGGGAGCGGGAGGGCCGGCGAGCAGTACTTC. Translated, it gives CASSIDGSGRAGEQYF. The chain couples TRBV19 to TRBJ2-7, with TRBD2 identical over 10 bases. The germline CDR1 and CDR2 sequences are LNHDA and SQIVND (reference sequence). V lost 0 bases and J lost 6; bases outside the gene matches: 8. The CDR3 is 16 residues long. The full variable domain, in which reference TRBV19 and TRBJ2-7 provide the parts outside the CDR3, is DGGITQSPKYLFRKEGQNVTLSCEQNLNHDAMYWYRQDPGQGLRLIYYSQIVNDFQKGDIAEGYSVSREKKESFPLTVTSAQKNPTAFYLCASSIDGSGRAGEQYFGPGTRLTVT.

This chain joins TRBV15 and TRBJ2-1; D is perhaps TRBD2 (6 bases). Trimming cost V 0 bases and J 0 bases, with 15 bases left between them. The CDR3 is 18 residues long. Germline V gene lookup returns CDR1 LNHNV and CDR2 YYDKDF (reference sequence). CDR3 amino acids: CATSRDSLAESSYNEQFF. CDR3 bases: TGTGCCACCAGCAGAGATTCATTAGCGGAGAGCTCCTACAATGAGCAGTTCTTC.

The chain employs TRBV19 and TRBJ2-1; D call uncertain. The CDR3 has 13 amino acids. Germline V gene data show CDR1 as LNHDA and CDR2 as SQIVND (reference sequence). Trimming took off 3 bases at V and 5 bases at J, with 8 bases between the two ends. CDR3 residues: CASSIGQNNEQFF. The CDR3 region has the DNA TGTGCCAGTAGTATCGGGCAGAACAATGAGCAGTTCTTC.

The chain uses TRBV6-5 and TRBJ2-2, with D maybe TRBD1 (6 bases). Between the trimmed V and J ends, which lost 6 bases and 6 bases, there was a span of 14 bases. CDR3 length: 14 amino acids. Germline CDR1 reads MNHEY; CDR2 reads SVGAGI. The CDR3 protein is CASSTDRFSGELFF. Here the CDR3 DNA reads TGTGCCAGCAGCACCGACAGGTTCTCCGGGGAGCTGTTTTTT.

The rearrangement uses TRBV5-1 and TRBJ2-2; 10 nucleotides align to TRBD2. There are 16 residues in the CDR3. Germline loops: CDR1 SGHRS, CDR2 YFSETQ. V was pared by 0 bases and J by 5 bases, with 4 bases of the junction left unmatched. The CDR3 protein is CASSLARAGGTGELFF. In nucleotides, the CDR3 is TGCGCCAGCAGCTTGGCGAGAGCGGGAGGGACCGGGGAGCTGTTTTTT.

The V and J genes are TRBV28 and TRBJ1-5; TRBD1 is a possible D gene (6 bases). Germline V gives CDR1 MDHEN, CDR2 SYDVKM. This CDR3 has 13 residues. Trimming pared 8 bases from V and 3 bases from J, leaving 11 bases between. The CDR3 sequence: CASGTGPNQPQHF. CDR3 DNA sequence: TGTGCCAGCGGAACAGGGCCCAATCAGCCCCAGCATTTT. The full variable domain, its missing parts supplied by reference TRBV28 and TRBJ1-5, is DVKVTQSSRYLVKRTGEKVFLECVQDMDHENMFWYRQDPGLGLRLIYFSYDVKMKEKGDIPEGYSVSREKKERFSLILESASTNQTSMYLCASGTGPNQPQHFGDGTRLSIL.

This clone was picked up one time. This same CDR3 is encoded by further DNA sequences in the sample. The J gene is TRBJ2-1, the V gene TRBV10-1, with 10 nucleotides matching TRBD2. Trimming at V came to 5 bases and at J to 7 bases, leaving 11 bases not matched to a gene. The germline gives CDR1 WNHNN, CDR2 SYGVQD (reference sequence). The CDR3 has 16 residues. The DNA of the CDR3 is TGCGCCAGCAGTTCCCGGACTAGCGGAAGACGTAATGAGCAGTTCTTC. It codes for CASSSRTSGRRNEQFF.

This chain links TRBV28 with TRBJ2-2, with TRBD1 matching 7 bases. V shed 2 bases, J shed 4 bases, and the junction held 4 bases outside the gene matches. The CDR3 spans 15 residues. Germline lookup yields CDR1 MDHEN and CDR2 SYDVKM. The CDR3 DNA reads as TGTGCCAGCAGTTTAACAGGGGCAGGCACCGGGGAGCTGTTTTTT. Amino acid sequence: CASSLTGAGTGELFF.

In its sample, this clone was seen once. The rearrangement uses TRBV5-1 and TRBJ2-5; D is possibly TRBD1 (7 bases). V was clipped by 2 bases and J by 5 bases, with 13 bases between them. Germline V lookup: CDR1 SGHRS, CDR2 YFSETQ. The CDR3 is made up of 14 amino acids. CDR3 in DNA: TGCGCCAGCAGCTTAGGACAGGCGGGGGAGACCCAGTACTTC. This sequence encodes CASSLGQAGETQYF.

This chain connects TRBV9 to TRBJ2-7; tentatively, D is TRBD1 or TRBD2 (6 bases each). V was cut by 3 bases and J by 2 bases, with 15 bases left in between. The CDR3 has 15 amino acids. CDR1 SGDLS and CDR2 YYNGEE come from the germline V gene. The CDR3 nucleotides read TGTGCCAGCAGCGAGGGGAGGACAGCCCCCTACGAGCAGTACTTC. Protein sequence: CASSEGRTAPYEQYF. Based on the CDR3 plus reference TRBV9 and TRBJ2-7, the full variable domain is DSGVTQTPKHLITATGQRVTLRCSPRSGDLSVYWYQQSLDQGLQFLIQYYNGEERAKGNILERFSAQQFPDLHSELNLSSLELGDSALYFCASSEGRTAPYEQYFGPGTRLTVT.

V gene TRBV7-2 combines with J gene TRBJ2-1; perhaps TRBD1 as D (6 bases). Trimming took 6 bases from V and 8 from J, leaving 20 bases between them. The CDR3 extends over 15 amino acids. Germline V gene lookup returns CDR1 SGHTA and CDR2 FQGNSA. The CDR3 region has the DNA TGTGCCAGCAGTGGAGTGGGGGCTAGATACTATGAGCAGTTCTTC. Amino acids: CASSGVGARYYEQFF.